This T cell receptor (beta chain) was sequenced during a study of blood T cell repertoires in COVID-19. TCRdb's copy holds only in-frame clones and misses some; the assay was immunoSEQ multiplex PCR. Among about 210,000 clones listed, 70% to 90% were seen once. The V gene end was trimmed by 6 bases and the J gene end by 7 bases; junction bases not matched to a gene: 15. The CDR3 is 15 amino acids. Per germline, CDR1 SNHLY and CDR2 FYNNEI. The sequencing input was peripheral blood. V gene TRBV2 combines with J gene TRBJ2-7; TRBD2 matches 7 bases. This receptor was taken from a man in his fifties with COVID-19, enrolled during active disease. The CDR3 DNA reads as TGTGCCAGCAGAATTCTCCCCGGGGGGTCGGGGGAGCAGTACTTC. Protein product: CASRILPGGSGEQYF.